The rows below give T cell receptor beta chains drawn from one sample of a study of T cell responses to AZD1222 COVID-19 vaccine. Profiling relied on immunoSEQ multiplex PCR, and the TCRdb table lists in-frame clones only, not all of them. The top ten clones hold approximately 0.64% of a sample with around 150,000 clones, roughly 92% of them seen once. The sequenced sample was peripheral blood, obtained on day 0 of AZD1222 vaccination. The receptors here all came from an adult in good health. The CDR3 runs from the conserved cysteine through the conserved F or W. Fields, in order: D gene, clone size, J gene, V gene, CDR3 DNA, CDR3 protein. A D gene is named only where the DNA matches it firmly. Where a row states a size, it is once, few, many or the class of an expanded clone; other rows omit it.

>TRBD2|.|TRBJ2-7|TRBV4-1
TGCGCCAGCAGCCAAGAATGGCTAGCGGATAGCTCCTACGAGCAGTACTTC
CASSQEWLADSSYEQYF
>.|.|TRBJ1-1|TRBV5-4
TGTGCCAGCAGCCTGACGCAGGACACTGAAGCTTTCTTT
CASSLTQDTEAFF
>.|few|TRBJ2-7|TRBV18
TGTGCCAGCTCACTGGGCTCGGGGGAGCAGTACTTC
CASSLGSGEQYF
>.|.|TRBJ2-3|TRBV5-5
TGTGCCAGCAGCCTAGGGCCTGGCCCGACAGATACGCAGTATTTT
CASSLGPGPTDTQYF
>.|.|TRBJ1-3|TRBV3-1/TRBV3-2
TGTGCCAGCAGCCAAGAGTTGAGTCTCGGAAACACCATATATTTT
CASSQELSLGNTIYF
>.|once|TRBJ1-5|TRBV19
TGTGCCACTAAGGACGGCAATCAGCCCCAGCATTTT
CATKDGNQPQHF
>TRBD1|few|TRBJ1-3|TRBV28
TGTGCCAGCAGTCCCGGACAGGGGGCACTTTTCTCTGGAAACACCATATATTTT
CASSPGQGALFSGNTIYF
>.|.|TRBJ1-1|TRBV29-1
TGCAGCGTTGGGCGCCGGAACACTGAAGCTTTCTTT
CSVGRRNTEAFF
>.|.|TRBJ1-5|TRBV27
TGTGCCAGCAGTCTCGCCGGGTTCAATAGCAATCAGCCCCAGCATTTT
CASSLAGFNSNQPQHF
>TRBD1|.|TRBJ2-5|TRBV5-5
TGTGCCAGCAGCTTGGAGGGGACAGGGACTATAATGTACCAAGAGACCCAGTACTTC
CASSLEGTGTIMYQETQYF
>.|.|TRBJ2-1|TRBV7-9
TGTGCCAGCAGCTTAGGGCAGTTCTTC
CASSLGQFF
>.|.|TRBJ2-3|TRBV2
TGTGCCAGCAGTGAGCGGGTGACAGGTTCCACAGATACGCAGTATTTT
CASSERVTGSTDTQYF
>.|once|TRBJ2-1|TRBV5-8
TGTGCCAGCAGCTTGACAGGCGTTAATGAGCAGTTCTTC
CASSLTGVNEQFF
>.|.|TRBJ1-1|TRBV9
TGTGCCAGCAGCGCATCTTTAGTTAACACTGAAGCTTTCTTT
CASSASLVNTEAFF
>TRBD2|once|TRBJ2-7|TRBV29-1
TGCAGCGTTTCCCTAGCGGGAGGGCCCAACGAGCAGTACTTC
CSVSLAGGPNEQYF
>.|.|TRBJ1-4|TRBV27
TGTGCCAGCAGGGATACAACTAATGAAAAACTGTTTTTT
CASRDTTNEKLFF
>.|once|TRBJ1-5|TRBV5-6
TGTGCCAGCAGCTTGGGAGGGTTCGGGAATCAGCCCCAGCATTTT
CASSLGGFGNQPQHF
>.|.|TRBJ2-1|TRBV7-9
TGTGCCAGCAGCCCGACGGTTTCCTACAATGAGCAGTTCTTC
CASSPTVSYNEQFF
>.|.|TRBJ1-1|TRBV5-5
TGTGCCAGCAGCCTTGGGGCTAATACTTTCTTT
CASSLGANTFF
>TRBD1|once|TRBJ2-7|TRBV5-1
TGCGCCAGCAGCTTGGCTTCGGGGACAGACTACTACGAGCAGTACTTC
CASSLASGTDYYEQYF
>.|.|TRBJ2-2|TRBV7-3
TGTGCCAGCAGCCTATCTCTTGGTAGGGAGCTGTTTTTT
CASSLSLGRELFF
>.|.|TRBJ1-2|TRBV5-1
TGCGCCAGCAGCTTGACGGGGGTAGGGTTGAAAATTGGCTACACCTTC
CASSLTGVGLKIGYTF
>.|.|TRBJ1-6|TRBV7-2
TGTGCCAGCAGTTCACAGGGTTTTTCACCCCTCCACTTT
CASSSQGFSPLHF
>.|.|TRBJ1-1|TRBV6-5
TGTGCCAGCAAAGCGGGGCCAGAAAGAGCTTTCTTT
CASKAGPERAFF